The entry that follows covers one T cell receptor (beta chain) sequence. Its antigen is not yet known. No much larger clone exists at a distance of one base, and base qualities are not known. At study entry, a tuberculin skin test and the QuantiFERON-TB GOLD In-Tube IGRA were used to screen adolescents for latent tuberculosis infection. Immunosequencing was performed on unsorted cryopreserved PBMC, with 95,000 to 100,000 T cells per clinical donor covered on average. Eleven high schools in the Worcester region of the Western Cape, South Africa, served as enrollment sites for adolescents aged 12 to 18 years. Approximately 10 adolescents infected with M. tuberculosis and approximately ten uninfected adolescents were chosen and matched for age and sex. PBMC from adolescents were isolated by density centrifugation from freshly drawn heparinized blood and then cryopreserved. CDR1 SGHTA and CDR2 FQGTGA are derived from the germline V gene. V is pruned by 5 bases and J by 2 bases, leaving 11 bases of the junction without a gene match. The CDR3 contains 16 residues, cysteine and phenylalanine counted. Only CDR3 DNA remains: 48 bases, in frame from the first base.

This sample is drawn from a study of T cells in tuberculosis (dated by TCRdb to the late 2010s). Background for the entire study: To characterize T cells specific for the mycobacterial lipid antigen glucose monomycolate (GMM), the study used CD1B tetramers together with high-throughput TCR immunosequencing. With under twelve people per group, a South African clinical cohort compared IGRA-negative adolescents, IGRA-positive adolescents with latent tuberculosis, and adults with active tuberculosis.

TCR libraries were generated with the immunoSEQ multiplex PCR assay, using TCR-beta and/or TCR-alpha/delta assays for each sample. Amplified TCR libraries were sequenced on the Illumina high-throughput platform. Concerning the study's data processing: Clustering and dimensionality reduction were performed using pairwise TCRdist distances among GMM-specific receptors from ex vivo sorted or in vitro expanded T cells. Each clinical repertoire was scored by mean NN-distance, the average TCRdist to the nearest 10% of tetramer-positive reference sequences. GEM TCR motif frequency was calculated as the fraction of unique TCRs that matched known GEM sequences by V/J usage and CDR3 length. Linear discriminant analysis with leave-one-out cross-validation, implemented in scikit-learn, was used to classify active tuberculosis. TCRdb provides this immuneACCESS table in a form limited to in-frame rearrangements. Some clones are lacking; in checked studies, under half of them reflect an unresolved V gene, and why the rest are absent is not known. V, J and clone size were drawn from that table, and D and trimming were deduced from the DNA. Recorded for this sample are some 40,000 clones; roughly 96% of them occurred a single time. Around 3.5% of the sample is in the top ten clones.

The paper as a whole reports these results and caveats: An accuracy of around 88% (AUROC around 0.87) was reached by a classifier using the diverse GMM-specific repertoire, compared with 60% to 70% accuracy when GEM motif frequencies were used. Compared with IGRA-negative controls, TCR-alpha repertoires from active tuberculosis had smaller mean NN-distances to GMM-specific TCRs, which suggests clonal expansion of these TCRs. Clinical samples were chosen by availability of cryopreserved specimens, and active tuberculosis cases were adults while controls were adolescents. Shorter CDR3-alpha lengths in active tuberculosis patients partly drove the smaller NN-distances, and the TCR-beta difference was not statistically significant.

The sequenced sample was PBMCs. Rearrangement joined TRBV7-3 to TRBJ1-2; 7 bases in the junction line up with TRBD1. This receptor was identified in a donor aged 10-35 years with latent tuberculosis or without tuberculosis infection. The sequence in DNA is TGTGCCAGCAGCCAATTCCCGGGACAGACAAACTATGGCTACACCTTC. It encodes CASSQFPGQTNYGYTF.